The 9 T cell receptor beta chains below were found in one sample sequenced in a study of blood T cell repertoires in COVID-19 (dated by TCRdb to 2019 to 2021). Receptors were amplified or captured by the immunoSEQ multiplex PCR assay. Drawn from immuneACCESS, this table holds only the in-frame rearrangements with V and J called that TCRdb kept. Clones are partly lost; checked studies trace under half to an unresolved V gene and leave the rest unexplained. The sample profile shows 350,000 to 450,000 clones; around nine tenths of them were found once. Of the sample, less than 2% is held by the ten largest clones. The sample comprised PBMCs or T cells enriched from blood (not recorded which). These receptors were obtained from a woman aged 25 to 39 who had recovered from COVID-19.

The chain links TRBV10-3 to TRBJ2-5; the match to TRBD1 covers 7 bases. CDR1 is ENHRY, CDR2 SYGVKD, per germline. The CDR3 is 15 amino acids. V lost 0 bases, J lost 2 bases, and 3 bases stayed unmatched. The CDR3 nucleotides read TGTGCCATCAGTGAGTCGGGGACAGATCAAGAGACCCAGTACTTC. Residues: CAISESGTDQETQYF.

CDR3 amino acids: CASSPHGVTENSPLHF. The CDR3, as DNA: TGCGCCAGCAGCCCACACGGGGTGACTGAGAATTCACCCCTCCACTTT. The chain links TRBV4-3 to TRBJ1-6, with D hard to call. The CDR3 totals 16 residues. The V gene lost 4 bases and the J gene lost 7 bases, with 17 bases spanning the gap. CDR1 is LGHNA and CDR2 is YSLEER in the germline V gene.

A few counts support this clone. The chain joins TRBV24-1 to TRBJ2-1; a weak D match, TRBD2 (5 bases). The ends were cut back, 0 bases at V and 7 bases at J, with 6 bases in the middle. The germline CDR1 and CDR2 sequences are KGHDR and SFDVKD. The CDR3 loop spans 13 amino acids. The CDR3 DNA sequence: TGTGCCACCAGTGATTTGCGAGGGAATGAGCAGTTCTTC. Protein product: CATSDLRGNEQFF.

The CDR3 loop reads CASSLEGQGTGELFF. CDR3 nucleotide sequence: TGCGCCAGCAGCTTGGAGGGACAGGGGACCGGGGAGCTGTTTTTT. The V gene is TRBV5-1, the J gene TRBJ2-2, with 10 bases aligning to TRBD1. Germline CDR1 and CDR2: SGHRS and YFSETQ. Trimming took 0 bases from V and 5 from J; bases not matched to a gene: 1. The CDR3 contains 15 residues.

The genes are TRBV5-6 and TRBJ1-1; 8 nucleotides align to TRBD1. The V gene's germline CDR1 is SGHDT and CDR2 YYEEEE. The V gene end was trimmed by 7 bases and the J gene end by 4 bases; junction bases not matched to a gene: 6. This CDR3 contains 13 residues. CDR3 sequence: CASVETGGTEAFF. CDR3 DNA: TGTGCCAGCGTGGAAACAGGGGGCACTGAAGCTTTCTTT.

The chain recombines TRBV5-1 with TRBJ1-1; the D is unclear. V gave up 7 bases and J gave up 3 bases, with 13 bases separating them. This CDR3 contains 13 residues. Per the germline V gene, CDR1 is SGHRS and CDR2 is YFSETQ. This CDR3 is CASALQRDTEAFF. The CDR3 DNA reads TGCGCCAGCGCGCTCCAGAGGGACACTGAAGCTTTCTTT. The full variable domain, with the rest looked up from reference TRBV5-1 and TRBJ1-1, is KAGVTQTPRYLIKTRGQQVTLSCSPISGHRSVSWYQQTPGQGLQFLFEYFSETQRNKGNFPGRFSGRQFSNSRSEMNVSTLELGDSALYLCASALQRDTEAFFGQGTRLTVV.

The V gene is TRBV28, the J gene TRBJ1-2, with TRBD1 matching 7 bases. The V gene end was trimmed by 5 bases and the J gene end by 5 bases; junction bases not matched to a gene: 14. The length of the CDR3 is 16 residues. CDR1 is MDHEN, CDR2 SYDVKM, per germline. CDR3 nucleotides: TGTGCCAGCAGTGATGAATCACCGGGACAGCAGTATGGCTACACCTTC. This translates into CASSDESPGQQYGYTF.

The V call is TRBV24-1, the J call TRBJ1-1; the D gene is possibly TRBD1 (6 bases). The CDR3 consists of 11 residues. Trimming took 5 bases from V and 8 from J, leaving 8 bases between them. Germline loops: CDR1 KGHDR, CDR2 SFDVKD. The CDR3 DNA reads TGTGCCACCAGTGCAGGGGCGGAAGCTTTCTTT. It specifies CATSAGAEAFF.

The chain combines TRBV10-1 with TRBJ2-1, with TRBD1 as a possible D gene (5 bases). Germline values: CDR1 WNHNN, CDR2 SYGVQD (reference sequence). The V end lost 0 bases, the J end lost 12 bases, and 9 bases lay between the germline ends. There are 12 residues in the CDR3. In nucleotides, the CDR3 is TGCGCCAGCAGTGAGTCAGGGGAATTGCAGTTCTTC. Amino acids: CASSESGELQFF.